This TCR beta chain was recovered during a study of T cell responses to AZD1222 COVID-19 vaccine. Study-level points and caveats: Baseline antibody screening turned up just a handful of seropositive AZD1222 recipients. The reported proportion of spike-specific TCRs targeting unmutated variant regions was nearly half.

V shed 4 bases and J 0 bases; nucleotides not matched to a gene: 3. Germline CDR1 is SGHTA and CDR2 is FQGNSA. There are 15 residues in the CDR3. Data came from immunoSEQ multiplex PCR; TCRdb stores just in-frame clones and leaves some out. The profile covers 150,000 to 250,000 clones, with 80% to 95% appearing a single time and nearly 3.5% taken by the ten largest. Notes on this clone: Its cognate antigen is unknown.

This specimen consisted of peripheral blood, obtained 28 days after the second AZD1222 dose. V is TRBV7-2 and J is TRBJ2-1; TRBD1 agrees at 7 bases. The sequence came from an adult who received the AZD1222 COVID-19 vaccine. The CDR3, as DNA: TGTGCCAGCAGCTCCAGGGACAGCTCCTACAATGAGCAGTTCTTC. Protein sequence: CASSSRDSSYNEQFF.